These 7 T cell receptor beta chains came from one sample sequenced in a study of OX40 agonist ivuxolimab in advanced cancers. Sequencing used immunoSEQ multiplex PCR; TCRdb keeps in-frame clones, though not all of them. The sample has about 94,000 clones; roughly 84% are singletons. Sequencing used CD4+ or CD8+ T cells sorted from blood, obtained in a trial of the OX40 agonist ivuxolimab. Receptors originate from an adult with an advanced solid tumor such as melanoma, head and neck, liver or kidney cancer.

There are a few counts of this clone. The rearrangement links TRBV6-1 to TRBJ1-1; TRBD1 is a possible D gene (5 bases). The germline CDR1 and CDR2 sequences are MNHNS and SASEGT. Between the trimmed V and J ends, which lost 3 bases and 1 base, there was a span of 9 bases. There are 14 residues in the CDR3. For the CDR3, the DNA is TGTGCCAGCAGTGAGGTGGGGGGGAACACTGAAGCTTTCTTT. This encodes CASSEVGGNTEAFF.

The CDR3, as DNA: TGCGCCAGCAGCCTCGGACCAATGGAGGACAATGAGCAGTTCTTC. Its protein product is CASSLGPMEDNEQFF. The V call is TRBV5-1, the J call TRBJ2-1; the D gene is possibly TRBD2 (5 bases). The V end lost 4 bases, the J end lost 5 bases, and 16 bases lay between the germline ends. The germline gives CDR1 SGHRS, CDR2 YFSETQ. CDR3 length equals 15 residues.

V and J are TRBV27 and TRBJ2-2; 7 nucleotides agree with TRBD2. Germline CDR1 is MNHEY and CDR2 is SMNVEV (reference sequence). V dropped 5 bases and J dropped 8; count of bases not matched to a gene: 8. The CDR3 spans 14 residues. In DNA, the CDR3 is TGTGCCAGCAGTCCGCAGCGGGGCGTGGGGGAGCTGTTTTTT. Encoded protein: CASSPQRGVGELFF.

V gene TRBV4-2 combines with J gene TRBJ2-1; possibly TRBD1 for D (5 bases). Germline CDR1 is LGHNA and CDR2 is YNFKEQ. The V gene lost 1 base and the J gene lost 0 bases, with 10 bases spanning the gap. This CDR3 is 16 amino acids long. The CDR3 sequence: CASSQAGSSSYNEQFF. In DNA, the CDR3 is TGTGCCAGCAGCCAAGCAGGGTCGAGCTCCTACAATGAGCAGTTCTTC.

The chain joins TRBV5-1 to TRBJ2-3, with D uncertain. Trimming removed 5 bases from V and 0 bases from J, with 10 bases in between. The length of the CDR3 is 14 residues. Per the germline V gene, CDR1 is SGHRS and CDR2 is YFSETQ. For the CDR3, the DNA is TGCGCCAGCAGTATGAGTGCTAGCACAGATACGCAGTATTTT. Translating gives CASSMSASTDTQYF.

The rearrangement joins TRBV7-9 to TRBJ2-5; 7 bases agree with TRBD1. Germline CDR1 SEHNR, CDR2 FQNEAQ (reference sequence). The trim removed 5 bases at V and 5 bases at J, leaving 5 bases unmatched. This CDR3 contains 13 residues. The CDR3 nucleotides read TGTGCCAGCAGCCAAGAACAGGGGGAGACCCAGTACTTC. This encodes CASSQEQGETQYF.

The J gene is TRBJ2-1, the V gene TRBV19; 7 bases line up with TRBD2. Germline values: CDR1 LNHDA, CDR2 SQIVND (reference sequence). The CDR3 extends over 16 amino acids. With 3 bases clipped from V and 6 bases from J, the junction kept 11 bases outside the gene matches. The CDR3: CASSIGGTTFFNEQFF. As DNA, the CDR3 is TGTGCCAGTAGTATTGGTGGGACTACCTTCTTCAATGAGCAGTTCTTC.